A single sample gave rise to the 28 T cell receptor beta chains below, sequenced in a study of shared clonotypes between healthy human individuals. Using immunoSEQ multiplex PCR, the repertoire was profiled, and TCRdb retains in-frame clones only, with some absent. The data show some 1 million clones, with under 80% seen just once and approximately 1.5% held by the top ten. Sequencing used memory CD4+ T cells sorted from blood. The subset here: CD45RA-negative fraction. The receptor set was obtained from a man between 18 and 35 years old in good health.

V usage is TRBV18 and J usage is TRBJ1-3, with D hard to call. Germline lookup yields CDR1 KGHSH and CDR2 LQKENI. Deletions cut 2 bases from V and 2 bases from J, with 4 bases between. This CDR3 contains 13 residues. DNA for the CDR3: TGTGCCAGCTCACCATCCGCTGGAAACACCATATATTTT. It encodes CASSPSAGNTIYF.

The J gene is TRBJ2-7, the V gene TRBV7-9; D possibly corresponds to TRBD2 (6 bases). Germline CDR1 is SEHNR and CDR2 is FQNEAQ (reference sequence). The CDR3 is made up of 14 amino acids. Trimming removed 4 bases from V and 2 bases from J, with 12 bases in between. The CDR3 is CASSSRTNTYEQYF. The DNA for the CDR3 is TGTGCCAGCAGCTCCCGGACTAACACCTACGAGCAGTACTTC.

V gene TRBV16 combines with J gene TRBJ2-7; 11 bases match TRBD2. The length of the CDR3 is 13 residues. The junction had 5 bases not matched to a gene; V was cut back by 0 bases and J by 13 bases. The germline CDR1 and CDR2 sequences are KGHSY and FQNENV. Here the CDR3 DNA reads TGTGCCAGCAGCCAATCGACTAGCGGGGTCGCATACTTC. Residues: CASSQSTSGVAYF.

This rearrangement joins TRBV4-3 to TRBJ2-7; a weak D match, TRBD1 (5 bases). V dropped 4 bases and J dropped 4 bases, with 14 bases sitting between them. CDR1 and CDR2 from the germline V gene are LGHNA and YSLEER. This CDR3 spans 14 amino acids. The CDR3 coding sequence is TGCGCCAGCAGCCTGGACACCCTATTTTACGAGCAGTACTTC. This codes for CASSLDTLFYEQYF.

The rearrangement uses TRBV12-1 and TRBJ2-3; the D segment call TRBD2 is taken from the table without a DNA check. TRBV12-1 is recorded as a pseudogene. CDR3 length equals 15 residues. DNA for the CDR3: TGTGCCAGCACCCACATAGCGGGAGGAGGAGATACGCAGTATTTT. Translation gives CASTHIAGGGDTQYF.

The CDR3 here is CASSLLAGSTGELFF. In DNA, the CDR3 is TGTGCCAGCAGCCTGTTAGCGGGGTCCACCGGGGAGCTGTTTTTT. The V call is TRBV7-9, the J call TRBJ2-2, with 8 bases aligning to TRBD2. The CDR3 is made up of 15 amino acids. V was pared by 5 bases and J by 4 bases, with 6 bases of the junction left unmatched. Germline loops: CDR1 SEHNR, CDR2 FQNEAQ (reference sequence).

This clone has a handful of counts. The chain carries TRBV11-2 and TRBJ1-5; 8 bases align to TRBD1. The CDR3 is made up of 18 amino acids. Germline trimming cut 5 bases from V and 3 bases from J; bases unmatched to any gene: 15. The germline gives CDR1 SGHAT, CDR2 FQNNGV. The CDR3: CASSPDGQGRGINQPQHF. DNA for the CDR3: TGTGCCAGCAGCCCCGACGGACAGGGCCGGGGAATCAATCAGCCCCAGCATTTT.

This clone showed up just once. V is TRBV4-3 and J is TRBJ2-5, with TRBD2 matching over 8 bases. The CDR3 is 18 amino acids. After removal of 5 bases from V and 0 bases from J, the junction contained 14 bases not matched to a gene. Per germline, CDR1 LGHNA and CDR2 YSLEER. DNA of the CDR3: TGCGCCAGCAGCGGCGCCTACGGGGTAGCGGGGTACCAAGAGACCCAGTACTTC. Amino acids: CASSGAYGVAGYQETQYF.

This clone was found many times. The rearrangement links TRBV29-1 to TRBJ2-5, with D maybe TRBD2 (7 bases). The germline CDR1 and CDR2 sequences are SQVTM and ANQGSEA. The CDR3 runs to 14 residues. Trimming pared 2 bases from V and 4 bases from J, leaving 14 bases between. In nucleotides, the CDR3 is TGCAGCGTTGAATCAACCCGGGGGGCAGAGACCCAGTACTTC. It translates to CSVESTRGAETQYF.

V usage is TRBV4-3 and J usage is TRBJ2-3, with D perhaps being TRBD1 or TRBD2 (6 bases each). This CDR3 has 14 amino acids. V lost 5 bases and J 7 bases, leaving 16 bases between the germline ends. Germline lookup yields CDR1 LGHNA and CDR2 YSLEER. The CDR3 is CASSRGHRTNTQYF. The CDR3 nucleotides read TGCGCCAGCAGCAGGGGACACCGGACTAATACGCAGTATTTT.

CDR3 sequence reads: CASARDTTYNEQFF. The CDR3 DNA sequence: TGCGCCAGCGCCCGGGACACGACTTACAATGAGCAGTTCTTC. This chain connects TRBV5-1 to TRBJ2-1, with D perhaps matching TRBD1 (6 bases). The CDR3 totals 14 residues. Trimming removed 7 bases at V and 4 bases at J, with 15 bases between. Germline V CDR1 and CDR2: SGHRS, YFSETQ.

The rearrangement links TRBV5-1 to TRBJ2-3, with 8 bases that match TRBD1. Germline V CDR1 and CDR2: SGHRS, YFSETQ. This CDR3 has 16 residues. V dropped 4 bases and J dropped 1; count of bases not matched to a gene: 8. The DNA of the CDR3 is TGCGCCAGCAGCGTCCGACAGGGGAAGGGCACAGATACGCAGTATTTT. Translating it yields CASSVRQGKGTDTQYF.

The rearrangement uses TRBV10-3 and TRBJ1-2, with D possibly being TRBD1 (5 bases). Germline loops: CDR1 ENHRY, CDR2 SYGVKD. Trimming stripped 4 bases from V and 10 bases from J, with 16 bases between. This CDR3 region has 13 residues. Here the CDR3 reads CAISGGIEVDYTF. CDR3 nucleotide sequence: TGTGCCATCAGTGGGGGGATAGAGGTGGACTACACCTTC.

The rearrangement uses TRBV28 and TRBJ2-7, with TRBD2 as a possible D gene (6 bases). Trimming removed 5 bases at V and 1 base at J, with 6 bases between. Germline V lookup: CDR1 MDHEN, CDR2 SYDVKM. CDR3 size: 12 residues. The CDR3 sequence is CASSLASYEQYF. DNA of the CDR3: TGTGCCAGCAGTCTAGCGTCCTACGAGCAGTACTTC.

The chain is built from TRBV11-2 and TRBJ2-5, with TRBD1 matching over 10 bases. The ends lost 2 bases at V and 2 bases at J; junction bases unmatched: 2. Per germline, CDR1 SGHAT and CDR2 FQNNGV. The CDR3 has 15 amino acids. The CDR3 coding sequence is TGTGCCAGCAGCTTATGGGGACAGGGGCAAGAGACCCAGTACTTC. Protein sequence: CASSLWGQGQETQYF.

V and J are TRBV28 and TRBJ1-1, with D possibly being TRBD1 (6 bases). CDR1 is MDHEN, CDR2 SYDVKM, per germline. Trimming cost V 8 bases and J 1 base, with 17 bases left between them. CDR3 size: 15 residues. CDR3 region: CASRGGGRANTEAFF. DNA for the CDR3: TGTGCCAGCCGAGGGGGGGGGAGAGCGAACACTGAAGCTTTCTTT.

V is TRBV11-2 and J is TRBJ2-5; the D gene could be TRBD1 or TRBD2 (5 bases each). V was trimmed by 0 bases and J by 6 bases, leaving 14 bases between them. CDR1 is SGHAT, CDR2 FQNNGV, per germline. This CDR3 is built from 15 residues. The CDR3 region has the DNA TGTGCCAGCAGCTTAGACAGGCAAAGGGGACAGACCCAGTACTTC. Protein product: CASSLDRQRGQTQYF.

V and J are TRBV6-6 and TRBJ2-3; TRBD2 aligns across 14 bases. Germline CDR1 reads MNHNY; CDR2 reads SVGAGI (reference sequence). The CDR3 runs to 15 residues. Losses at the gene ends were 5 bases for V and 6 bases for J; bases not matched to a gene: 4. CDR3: CASSTGTSGSDTQYF. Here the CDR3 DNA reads TGTGCCAGCAGTACGGGGACTAGCGGGAGCGATACGCAGTATTTT.

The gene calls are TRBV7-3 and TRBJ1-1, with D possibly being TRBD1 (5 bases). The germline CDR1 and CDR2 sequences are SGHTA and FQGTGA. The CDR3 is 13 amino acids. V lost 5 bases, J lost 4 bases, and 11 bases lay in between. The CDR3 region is CASSRGQSTEAFF. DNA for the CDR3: TGTGCCAGCAGCCGCGGACAATCCACTGAAGCTTTCTTT.

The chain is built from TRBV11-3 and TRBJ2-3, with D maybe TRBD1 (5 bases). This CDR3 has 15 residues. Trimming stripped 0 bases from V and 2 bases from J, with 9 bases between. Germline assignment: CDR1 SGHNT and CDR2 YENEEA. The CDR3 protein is CASSLEGRATDTQYF. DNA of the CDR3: TGTGCCAGCAGCTTAGAGGGCAGGGCCACAGATACGCAGTATTTT.

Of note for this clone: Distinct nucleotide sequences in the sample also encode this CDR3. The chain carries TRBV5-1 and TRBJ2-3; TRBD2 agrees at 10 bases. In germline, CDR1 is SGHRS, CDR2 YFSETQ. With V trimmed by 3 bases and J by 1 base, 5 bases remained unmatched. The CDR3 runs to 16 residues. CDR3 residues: CASSSLAGGRTDTQYF. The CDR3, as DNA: TGCGCCAGCAGCTCCTTAGCGGGGGGCCGCACAGATACGCAGTATTTT.

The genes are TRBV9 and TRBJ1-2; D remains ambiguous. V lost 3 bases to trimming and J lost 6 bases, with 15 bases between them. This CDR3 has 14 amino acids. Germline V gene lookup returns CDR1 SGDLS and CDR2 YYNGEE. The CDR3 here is CASSAAGGSDGYTF. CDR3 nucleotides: TGTGCCAGCAGCGCCGCGGGAGGGTCTGATGGCTACACCTTC.

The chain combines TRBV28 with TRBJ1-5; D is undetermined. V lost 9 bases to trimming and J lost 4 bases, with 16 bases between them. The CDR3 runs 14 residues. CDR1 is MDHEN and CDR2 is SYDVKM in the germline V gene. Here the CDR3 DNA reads TGTGCCAGTAACGGCGGGGTAGTTAATCAGCCCCAGCATTTT. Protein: CASNGGVVNQPQHF.

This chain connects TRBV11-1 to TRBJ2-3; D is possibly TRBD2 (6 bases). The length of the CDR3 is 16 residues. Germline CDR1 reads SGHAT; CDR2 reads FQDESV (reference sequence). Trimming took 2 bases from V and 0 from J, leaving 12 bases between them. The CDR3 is CASSLWRGESTDTQYF. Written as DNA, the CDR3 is TGTGCCAGCAGCTTATGGCGCGGGGAAAGCACAGATACGCAGTATTTT.

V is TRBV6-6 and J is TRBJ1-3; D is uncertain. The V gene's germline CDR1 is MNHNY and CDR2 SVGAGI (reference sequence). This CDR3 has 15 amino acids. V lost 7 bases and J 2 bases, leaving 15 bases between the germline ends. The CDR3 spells CASTLDVGPGNTIYF. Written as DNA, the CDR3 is TGTGCCAGCACGTTGGACGTGGGCCCTGGAAACACCATATATTTT.

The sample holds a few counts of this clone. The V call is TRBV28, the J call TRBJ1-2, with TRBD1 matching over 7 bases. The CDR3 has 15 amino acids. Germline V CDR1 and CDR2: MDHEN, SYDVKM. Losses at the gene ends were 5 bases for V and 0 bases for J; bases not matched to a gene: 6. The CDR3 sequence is CASSRGDSANYGYTF. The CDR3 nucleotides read TGTGCCAGCAGTCGGGGGGACAGTGCTAACTATGGCTACACCTTC.

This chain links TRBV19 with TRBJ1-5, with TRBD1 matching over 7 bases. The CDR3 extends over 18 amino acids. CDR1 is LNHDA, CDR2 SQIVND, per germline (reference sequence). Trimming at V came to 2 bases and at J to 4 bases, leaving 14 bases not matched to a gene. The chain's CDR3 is CASSISLRGQGGNQPQHF. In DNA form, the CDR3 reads TGTGCCAGTAGTATATCGTTGAGGGGGCAGGGGGGAAATCAGCCCCAGCATTTT.

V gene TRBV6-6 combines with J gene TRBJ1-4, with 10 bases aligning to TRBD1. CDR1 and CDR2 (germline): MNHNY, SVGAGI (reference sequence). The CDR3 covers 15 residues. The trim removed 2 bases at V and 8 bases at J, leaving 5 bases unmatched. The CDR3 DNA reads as TGTGCCAGCAGTTACCGACAGGGGGCAAAGGAAAAACTGTTTTTT. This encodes CASSYRQGAKEKLFF.